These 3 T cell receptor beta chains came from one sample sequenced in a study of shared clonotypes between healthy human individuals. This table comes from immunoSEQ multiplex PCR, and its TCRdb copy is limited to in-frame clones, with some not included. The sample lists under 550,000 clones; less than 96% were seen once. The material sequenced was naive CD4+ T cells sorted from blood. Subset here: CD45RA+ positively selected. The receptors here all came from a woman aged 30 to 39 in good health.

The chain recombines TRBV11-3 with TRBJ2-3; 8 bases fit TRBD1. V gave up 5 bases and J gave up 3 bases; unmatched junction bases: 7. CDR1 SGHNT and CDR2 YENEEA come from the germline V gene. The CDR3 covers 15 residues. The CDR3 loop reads CASSPGTGATDTQYF. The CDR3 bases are TGTGCCAGCAGCCCGGGGACAGGAGCAACAGATACGCAGTATTTT.

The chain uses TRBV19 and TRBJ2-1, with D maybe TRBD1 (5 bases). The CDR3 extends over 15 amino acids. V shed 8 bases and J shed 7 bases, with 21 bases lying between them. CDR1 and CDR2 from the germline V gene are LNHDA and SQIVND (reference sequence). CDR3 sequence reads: CASGPGHSLGNEQFF. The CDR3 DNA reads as TGTGCCAGTGGGCCAGGACACTCCCTGGGGAATGAGCAGTTCTTC. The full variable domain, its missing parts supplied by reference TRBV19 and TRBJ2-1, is DGGITQSPKYLFRKEGQNVTLSCEQNLNHDAMYWYRQDPGQGLRLIYYSQIVNDFQKGDIAEGYSVSREKKESFPLTVTSAQKNPTAFYLCASGPGHSLGNEQFFGPGTRLTVL.

The CDR3 is CASGQQGLKAGELFF. DNA of the CDR3: TGTGCCAGCGGCCAACAGGGATTGAAGGCCGGGGAGCTGTTTTTT. The chain employs TRBV2 and TRBJ2-2; TRBD1 might be the D (6 bases). V lost 8 bases and J lost 6, with 19 bases in between. The CDR3 runs 15 residues. CDR1 SNHLY and CDR2 FYNNEI come from the germline V gene.